This T cell receptor (beta chain) was observed in a study of T cells in localized non-small cell lung cancer. Broader study findings: Uninvolved neighboring lung showed the greatest T cell clonality, exceeding tumor. Those with higher blood T cell density had longer overall survival. Researchers found a median around 50 of the top 100 tumor clones in adjacent lung.

This CDR3 has 16 amino acids. Germline V CDR1 and CDR2: SGHTA, FQGNSA. The V gene end was trimmed by 1 base and the J gene end by 9 bases; junction bases not matched to a gene: 7. A remark on this clone: Its antigen is currently unknown.

Repertoires were generated with immunoSEQ multiplex PCR, while TCRdb's copy carries only in-frame clones and drops some. The sample yields about 59,000 clones, over 85% seen once. The sample in question was peripheral blood, obtained before any cancer treatment. This chain connects TRBV7-2 to TRBJ2-1, with TRBD2 matching over 12 bases. The receptor comes from a man between 40 and 69 years old with stage I squamous cell lung carcinoma. The CDR3, as DNA: TGTGCCAGCAGCTTAGGGGTACTAGCGGGAGGTGGTGAGCAGTTCTTC. It yields the protein CASSLGVLAGGGEQFF.